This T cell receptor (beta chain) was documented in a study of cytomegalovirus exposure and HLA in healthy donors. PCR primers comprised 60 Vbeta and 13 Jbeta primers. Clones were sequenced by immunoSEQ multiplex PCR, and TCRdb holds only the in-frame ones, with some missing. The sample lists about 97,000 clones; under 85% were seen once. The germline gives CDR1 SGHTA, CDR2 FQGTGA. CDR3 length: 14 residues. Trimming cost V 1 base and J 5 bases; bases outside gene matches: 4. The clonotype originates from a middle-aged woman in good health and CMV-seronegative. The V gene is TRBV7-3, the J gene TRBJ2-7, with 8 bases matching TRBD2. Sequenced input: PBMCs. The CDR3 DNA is TGTGCCAGCAGCTTAAACGGGGGGGCCCACGAGCAGTACTTC. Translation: CASSLNGGAHEQYF.